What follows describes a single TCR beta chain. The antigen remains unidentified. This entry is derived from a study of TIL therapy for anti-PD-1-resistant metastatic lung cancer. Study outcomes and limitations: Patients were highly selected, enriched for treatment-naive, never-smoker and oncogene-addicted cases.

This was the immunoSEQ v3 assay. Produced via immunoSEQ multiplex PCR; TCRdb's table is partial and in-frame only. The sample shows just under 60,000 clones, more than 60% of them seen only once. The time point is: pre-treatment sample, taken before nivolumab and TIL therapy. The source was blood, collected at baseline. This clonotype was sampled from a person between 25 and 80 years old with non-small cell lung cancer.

CDR3 loop: CASSTRTGGMNTEAFF. The CDR3 DNA sequence: TGTGCCAGTAGTACAAGGACAGGGGGCATGAACACTGAAGCTTTCTTT. The rearrangement links TRBV19 to TRBJ1-1, with TRBD1 matching over 11 bases. The junction had 4 bases not matched to a gene; V was cut back by 4 bases and J by 0 bases. Germline assignment: CDR1 LNHDA and CDR2 SQIVND (reference sequence). CDR3 length equals 16 residues. The variable domain in full, with the rest retrieved from reference TRBV19 and TRBJ1-1, is DGGITQSPKYLFRKEGQNVTLSCEQNLNHDAMYWYRQDPGQGLRLIYYSQIVNDFQKGDIAEGYSVSREKKESFPLTVTSAQKNPTAFYLCASSTRTGGMNTEAFFGQGTRLTVV.